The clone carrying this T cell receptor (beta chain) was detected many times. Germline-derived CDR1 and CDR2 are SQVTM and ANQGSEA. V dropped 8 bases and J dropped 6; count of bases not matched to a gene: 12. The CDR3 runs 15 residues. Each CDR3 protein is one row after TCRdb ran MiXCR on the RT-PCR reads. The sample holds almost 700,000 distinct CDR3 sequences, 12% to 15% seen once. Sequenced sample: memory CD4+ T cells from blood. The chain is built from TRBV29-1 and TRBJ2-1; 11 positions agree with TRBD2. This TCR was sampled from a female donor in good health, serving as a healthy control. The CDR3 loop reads CSFQPGLAALNEQFF. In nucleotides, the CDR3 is TGCAGCTTTCAACCGGGACTAGCGGCACTCAATGAGCAGTTCTTC.